These 31 T cell receptor beta chains originate from one sample sequenced in a study of response to subunit inactivated influenza vaccine (dated by TCRdb to between 2017 and 2018). The library was produced with RT-PCR. Reads for this sample came from an Illumina HiSeq 2500. The public reads were reprocessed in TCRdb via fastp at Q25 and MiXCR, keeping in-frame beta chains. Under each unique CDR3 protein, matching rows form one entry showing the most common genes and DNA. Across this sample there are more than 450,000 distinct CDR3 sequences, with roughly 8.2% seen only once. Jointly, the top ten make up 13% of the sample. The sequencing used PBMCs from blood, collected 23 to 25 months after vaccination. These receptors were taken from a man aged 45 to 70 who received an inactivated influenza vaccine. Donor details come from another sample of the same person, matched by shared clones.

This clonotype turned up a few times. This chain joins TRBV15 and TRBJ2-1, with D tentatively TRBD1 (6 bases). The germline gives CDR1 LNHNV, CDR2 YYDKDF (reference sequence). CDR3 length: 12 residues. The germline V and J ends were trimmed by 1 base and 8 bases, with 6 bases remaining between them. The CDR3 protein is CATSRAGDEQFF. CDR3 coding DNA: TGTGCCACCAGCAGAGCAGGGGATGAGCAGTTCTTC. Supplemented by reference TRBV15 and TRBJ2-1, the full variable domain reads DAMVIQNPRYQVTQFGKPVTLSCSQTLNHNVMYWYQQKSSQAPKLLFHYYDKDFNNEADTPDNFQSRRPNTSFCFLDIRSPGLGDTAMYLCATSRAGDEQFFGPGTRLTVL.

This clonotype was seen a handful of times. This chain joins TRBV3-1 and TRBJ2-2; 10 bases line up with TRBD2. This CDR3 has 21 amino acids. Germline CDR1 and CDR2: LGHDT and YNNKEL (reference sequence). V shed 0 bases and J 5 bases; nucleotides not matched to a gene: 18. The CDR3 region has the DNA TGTGCCAGCAGCCAAGATTTGGCGTTTCAGCGGGGGGGCCTAAAGACCGGGGAGCTGTTTTTT. This gives the protein CASSQDLAFQRGGLKTGELFF. The full variable domain, completed using reference TRBV3-1 and TRBJ2-2, is DTAVSQTPKYLVTQMGNDKSIKCEQNLGHDTMYWYKQDSKKFLKIMFSYNNKELIINETVPNRFSPKSPDKAHLNLHINSLELGDSAVYFCASSQDLAFQRGGLKTGELFFGEGSRLTVL.

This clonotype was seen only a few times. This sequence joins TRBV3-1 and TRBJ1-6, with unresolved D. Germline-derived CDR1 and CDR2 are LGHDT and YNNKEL (reference sequence). V lost 3 bases and J 13 bases, leaving 16 bases between the germline ends. There are 14 residues in the CDR3. The CDR3 DNA sequence: TGTGCCAGCAGCCAGACCACACCCCCATCGCCCCTCCACTTT. The encoded protein is CASSQTTPPSPLHF.

This clonotype has a handful of counts. The chain employs TRBV4-3 and TRBJ1-2; maybe TRBD1 (6 bases). CDR1 is LGHNA and CDR2 is YSLEER in the germline V gene. V was pared by 0 bases and J by 7 bases, with 12 bases between. The CDR3 is 14 amino acids. The CDR3 reads CASSQDSGDGGYTF. CDR3 in DNA: TGCGCCAGCAGCCAAGACTCAGGGGACGGTGGCTACACCTTC.

This sequence joins TRBV9 and TRBJ2-3; 15 bases are shared with TRBD2. V lost 4 bases and J lost 4; bases outside the gene matches: 13. The CDR3 length is 19 residues. Germline V gene lookup returns CDR1 SGDLS and CDR2 YYNGEE. The CDR3 DNA sequence: TGTGCCAGCAGCCCTCAGGGACTAGCGGGAGGACGTACTTCAGATACGCAGTATTTT. Its protein is CASSPQGLAGGRTSDTQYF.

The chain recombines TRBV20-1 with TRBJ2-7; 9 bases map to TRBD1. The CDR3 is 15 amino acids. Germline V gene lookup returns CDR1 DFQATT and CDR2 SNEGSKA (reference sequence). The trim removed 1 base at V and 6 bases at J, leaving 10 bases unmatched. The CDR3 DNA reads TGCAGTGCTAGAGGGGGGGGGGACAGGGTTGGCGAGCAGTACTTC. This encodes CSARGGGDRVGEQYF.

The chain employs TRBV24-1 and TRBJ2-2; D is undetermined. V was trimmed by 6 bases and J by 2 bases, leaving 6 bases between them. From germline, CDR1 is KGHDR and CDR2 SFDVKD. The CDR3 is 13 amino acids. CDR3 in amino acids: CATSPINTGELFF. CDR3 in DNA: TGTGCCACCAGTCCGATCAACACCGGGGAGCTGTTTTTT.

The rearrangement links TRBV5-1 to TRBJ1-4, with D possibly being TRBD1 (5 bases). V lost 1 base and J 1 base, leaving 11 bases between the germline ends. The CDR3 totals 16 residues. CDR1 is SGHRS, CDR2 YFSETQ, per germline. In nucleotides, the CDR3 is TGCGCCAGCAGCTTGAACCCGGGGCAAACTAATGAAAAACTGTTTTTT. Translation gives CASSLNPGQTNEKLFF.

The V call is TRBV15, the J call TRBJ2-7; the D is unclear. This CDR3 spans 15 amino acids. Trimming removed 0 bases from V and 4 bases from J, with 13 bases in between. The germline gives CDR1 LNHNV, CDR2 YYDKDF (reference sequence). The CDR3 is CATSRDPELGYEQYF. For the CDR3, the DNA is TGTGCCACCAGCAGAGATCCGGAACTGGGATACGAGCAGTACTTC. The full variable domain, rest sourced from reference TRBV15 and TRBJ2-7, is DAMVIQNPRYQVTQFGKPVTLSCSQTLNHNVMYWYQQKSSQAPKLLFHYYDKDFNNEADTPDNFQSRRPNTSFCFLDIRSPGLGDTAMYLCATSRDPELGYEQYFGPGTRLTVT.

V is TRBV24-1 and J is TRBJ2-5; TRBD2 agrees at 8 bases. Germline CDR1 is KGHDR and CDR2 is SFDVKD. The CDR3 runs to 15 residues. Trimming cost V 3 bases and J 3 bases; bases outside gene matches: 5. CDR3: CATSDMPAGEETQYF. The DNA of the CDR3 is TGTGCCACCAGTGATATGCCAGCGGGGGAAGAGACCCAGTACTTC.

The CDR3 sequence is CSARDHRGGGYGYTF. CDR3 sequence (DNA): TGCAGTGCGAGGGACCATAGGGGAGGCGGCTATGGCTACACCTTC. This chain joins TRBV20-1 and TRBJ1-2; maybe TRBD1 (5 bases). CDR1 is DFQATT and CDR2 is SNEGSKA in the germline V gene (reference sequence). CDR3 size: 15 residues. The V gene lost 6 bases and the J gene lost 4 bases, with 21 bases spanning the gap.

This clonotype was recorded at least ten times. DNA of the CDR3: TGTGCCAGCAGTTCCATACAGGGGGCCGGCAATGAGCAGTTCTTC. The encoded protein is CASSSIQGAGNEQFF. This chain joins TRBV12-3 or TRBV12-4 and TRBJ2-1; 9 nucleotides agree with TRBD1. J gave up 6 bases and V 4 bases, and 7 bases lay outside the gene matches. This CDR3 comprises 15 residues.

This clonotype was seen more than once but under ten times. The chain has TRBV10-3 and TRBJ1-4; TRBD1 is a possible D gene (5 bases). Germline V gene sequence: CDR1 ENHRY, CDR2 SYGVKD. This CDR3 region has 13 residues. V lost 2 bases and J 8 bases, leaving 9 bases between the germline ends. CDR3 loop: CAISEAGGEKLFF. For the CDR3, the DNA is TGTGCCATCAGTGAGGCTGGGGGGGAAAAACTGTTTTTT.

The chain recombines TRBV29-1 with TRBJ2-3, with D perhaps given as TRBD1 or TRBD2 (6 bases each). The CDR3 is made up of 13 amino acids. The germline V and J ends were trimmed by 5 bases and 3 bases, with 12 bases remaining between them. In germline, CDR1 is SQVTM, CDR2 ANQGSEA. The CDR3 bases are TGCAGCGTTAGGTGGGGGGCAACAGATACGCAGTATTTT. It translates to CSVRWGATDTQYF.

V usage is TRBV4-3 and J usage is TRBJ1-1, with 7 bases aligning to TRBD1. Germline V gives CDR1 LGHNA, CDR2 YSLEER. This CDR3 comprises 16 residues. J was trimmed by 0 bases and V by 4 bases; bases with no gene match: 8. The CDR3 is CASSRTGTVLNTEAFF. CDR3 sequence (DNA): TGCGCCAGCAGCCGCACCGGGACAGTCCTGAACACTGAAGCTTTCTTT.

In its sample, this clonotype was seen a few times. This rearrangement joins TRBV30 to TRBJ1-4, with D maybe TRBD1 (6 bases). The V gene lost 1 base and the J gene lost 7 bases, with 13 bases spanning the gap. Per the germline V gene, CDR1 is GTSNPN and CDR2 is SVGIG (reference sequence). The CDR3 totals 14 residues. The CDR3 DNA sequence: TGTGCCTGGAGTGCGGGGGGCAGAGCTGAAAAACTGTTTTTT. It specifies CAWSAGGRAEKLFF.

J is TRBJ2-7 and V is TRBV19; unclear D gene. This CDR3 contains 13 residues. Between the trimmed V and J ends, which lost 6 bases and 1 base, there was a span of 10 bases. The germline V gene encodes CDR1 LNHDA and CDR2 SQIVND (reference sequence). CDR3 DNA sequence: TGTGCCAGTAGCTGGACGGTATCCTACGAGCAGTACTTC. Residues: CASSWTVSYEQYF.

The chain couples TRBV7-8 to TRBJ2-7; TRBD2 matches 8 bases. The V and J ends lost 5 bases and 0 bases, in that order; junction bases with no gene match: 6. Germline-derived CDR1 and CDR2 are SGHVS and FQNEAQ. The CDR3 runs to 15 residues. This CDR3 is CASSRLAGSSYEQYF. The DNA for the CDR3 is TGTGCCAGCAGCCGGCTAGCGGGTAGCTCCTACGAGCAGTACTTC. The full variable domain, its missing parts supplied by reference TRBV7-8 and TRBJ2-7, is GAGVSQSPRYKVAKRGQDVALRCDPISGHVSLFWYQQALGQGPEFLTYFQNEAQLDKSGLPSDRFFAERPEGSVSTLKIQRTQQEDSAVYLCASSRLAGSSYEQYFGPGTRLTVT.

This clonotype has ten or more counts. The chain carries TRBV3-1 and TRBJ1-1; TRBD1 is a possible D gene (5 bases). The CDR3 totals 14 residues. The germline V gene has CDR1 LGHDT and CDR2 YNNKEL (reference sequence). Between the trimmed V and J ends, which lost 4 bases and 4 bases, there was a span of 13 bases. This CDR3 reads CASSRGTGPTEAFF. As DNA, the CDR3 is TGTGCCAGCAGCCGCGGGACGGGGCCCACTGAAGCTTTCTTT.

The chain carries TRBV7-2 and TRBJ2-5; no reliable D call. Trimming took off 5 bases at V and 2 bases at J, with 18 bases between the two ends. Germline-derived CDR1 and CDR2 are SGHTA and FQGNSA. The CDR3 has 16 residues. DNA for the CDR3: TGTGCCAGCAGCCCGCATCTGGGGTTTCCTCAAGAGACCCAGTACTTC. Its protein is CASSPHLGFPQETQYF.

This clonotype has a count of ten or more. The CDR3: CASSETMNTEAFF. Here the CDR3 DNA reads TGTGCCAGCAGTGAAACGATGAACACTGAAGCTTTCTTT. This chain connects TRBV6-1 to TRBJ1-1; D gene unclear. Germline loops: CDR1 MNHNS, CDR2 SASEGT. Trimming removed 2 bases at V and 0 bases at J, with 4 bases between. The CDR3 is made up of 13 amino acids.

V is TRBV20-1 and J is TRBJ1-2; D is undetermined. The V gene's germline CDR1 is DFQATT and CDR2 SNEGSKA (reference sequence). V was trimmed by 1 base and J by 5 bases, leaving 8 bases between them. The CDR3 is made up of 12 amino acids. The CDR3 DNA sequence: TGCAGTGCTAGAGGGGAGGGTTATGGCTACACCTTC. It encodes CSARGEGYGYTF.

In its sample, this clonotype was seen many times. V and J are TRBV20-1 and TRBJ2-3; 11 nucleotides line up with TRBD2. Trimming removed 3 bases from V and 3 bases from J; junction bases left unmatched: 2. The length of the CDR3 is 14 residues. From germline, CDR1 is DFQATT and CDR2 SNEGSKA (reference sequence). CDR3 coding DNA: TGCAGTGCTAGCAGGACTAGCGGGACAGATACGCAGTATTTT. Translation: CSASRTSGTDTQYF.

At least ten counts were recorded for this clonotype. The rearrangement uses TRBV10-2 and TRBJ1-4, with a tentative D call TRBD1 (5 bases). V was trimmed by 9 bases and J by 4 bases, leaving 12 bases between them. The CDR3 sequence is 13 residues long. CDR1 and CDR2 from the germline V gene are WSHSY and SAAADI. CDR3 bases: TGCGCCAGTGCCCAGCAGGGTAATGAAAAACTGTTTTTT. It codes for CASAQQGNEKLFF.

This clonotype was seen repeatedly, ten times or more. The chain recombines TRBV6-2 or TRBV6-3 with TRBJ1-5, with 7 bases lining up with TRBD1. In germline, CDR1 is MNHEY, CDR2 SVGEGT. The trim removed 6 bases at V and 7 bases at J, leaving 9 bases unmatched. The CDR3 runs 14 residues. The CDR3 sequence is CASRQTGNGQPQHF. Here the CDR3 DNA reads TGTGCCAGCAGGCAGACAGGGAATGGACAGCCCCAGCATTTT.

Concerning this clonotype itself: One end of the junction does not line up with germline, which may come from a read error. The chain uses TRBV12-3 or TRBV12-4 and TRBJ2-5; D is unclear. The CDR3 has 13 residues. CDR3 DNA sequence: TGTTCCAGCACTACGACAACCCAAGAGACCCAGTACTTC. Translated: CSSTTTTQETQYF.

This clonotype turned up a few times. The chain couples TRBV29-1 to TRBJ2-7; no definite D call. The CDR3 is 12 residues long. Deletions cut 6 bases from V and 6 bases from J, with 15 bases between. The germline CDR1 and CDR2 sequences are SQVTM and ANQGSEA. CDR3 DNA: TGCAGCGTGGGAAGAGTCCGTGGCGAGCAGTACTTC. This translates into CSVGRVRGEQYF.

This clonotype has a handful of counts. This rearrangement joins TRBV12-3 or TRBV12-4 to TRBJ1-2, with D uncertain. The CDR3 is 12 residues long. V dropped 3 bases and J dropped 7 bases, with 9 bases sitting between them. CDR3 nucleotide sequence: TGTGCCAGCAGTTTCTCTTGGGTTGGCTACACCTTC. Translated: CASSFSWVGYTF.

This clonotype was counted a few times. The chain links TRBV10-2 to TRBJ2-3; a weak D match, TRBD1 (6 bases). From germline, CDR1 is WSHSY and CDR2 SAAADI. Trimming removed 6 bases from V and 4 bases from J, with 11 bases in between. The CDR3 is 13 residues long. CDR3 DNA sequence: TGCGCCAGCAGCGGGACACCGGCAGATACGCAGTATTTT. It specifies CASSGTPADTQYF.

This clonotype turned up a few times. The chain couples TRBV2 to TRBJ2-2; the D call may be TRBD1 or TRBD2 (5 bases each). The CDR3 contains 15 residues. Trimming left V 9 bases short and J 5 bases short, with 19 bases between. Germline values: CDR1 SNHLY, CDR2 FYNNEI. CDR3 DNA: TGTGCCAGTCAAAATGGGGGATTGAGGACCGGGGAGCTGTTTTTT. Protein product: CASQNGGLRTGELFF.

V and J are TRBV29-1 and TRBJ1-2, with D perhaps TRBD1 (5 bases). This CDR3 has 12 amino acids. Germline values: CDR1 SQVTM, CDR2 ANQGSEA. V dropped 7 bases and J dropped 0 bases, with 9 bases sitting between them. CDR3 region: CSAPGPNYGYTF. CDR3 coding DNA: TGCAGCGCCCCGGGACCTAACTATGGCTACACCTTC.